Below, 14 T cell receptor beta chains from the same sample are listed, as sequenced in a study of cytomegalovirus exposure and HLA in healthy donors. The PCR made use of 60 Vbeta and 13 Jbeta primers. Assay: immunoSEQ multiplex PCR; the TCRdb copy retains only in-frame clones and omits some. Of some 140,000 clones listed, 60% to 80% were seen once; the top ten hold around 2%. The sample taken for sequencing was PBMCs. Receptors originate from a man aged 25 to 45 in good health and CMV-seronegative.

V usage is TRBV9 and J usage is TRBJ2-1; 7 nucleotides line up with TRBD2. This CDR3 contains 15 residues. V dropped 0 bases and J dropped 4; count of bases not matched to a gene: 4. CDR1 and CDR2 from the germline V gene are SGDLS and YYNGEE. The CDR3 loop is CASSVGDYQYNEQFF. The CDR3 bases are TGTGCCAGCAGCGTAGGGGACTACCAATACAATGAGCAGTTCTTC.

The chain couples TRBV18 to TRBJ1-4, with D possibly being TRBD1 (5 bases). The V gene's germline CDR1 is KGHSH and CDR2 LQKENI. Trimming pared 1 base from V and 0 bases from J, leaving 15 bases between. This CDR3 has 18 amino acids. CDR3 protein: CASSPQMDIPTTNEKLFF. CDR3 DNA: TGTGCCAGCTCACCACAGATGGACATACCGACAACTAATGAAAAACTGTTTTTT.

The chain links TRBV7-8 to TRBJ2-2; no reliable D call. The germline CDR1 and CDR2 sequences are SGHVS and FQNEAQ. This CDR3 spans 15 amino acids. V lost 1 base to trimming and J lost 0 bases, with 6 bases between them. The CDR3 protein is CASSLGRSNTGELFF. The CDR3 DNA reads TGTGCCAGCAGCTTAGGCAGGTCGAACACCGGGGAGCTGTTTTTT. Complete variable domain (other parts from reference TRBV7-8 and TRBJ2-2): GAGVSQSPRYKVAKRGQDVALRCDPISGHVSLFWYQQALGQGPEFLTYFQNEAQLDKSGLPSDRFFAERPEGSVSTLKIQRTQQEDSAVYLCASSLGRSNTGELFFGEGSRLTVL.

This clone has a handful of counts. This CDR3 is CASNGQGSGNQPQHF. The CDR3 DNA sequence: TGTGCCAGCAATGGACAGGGGTCTGGCAATCAGCCCCAGCATTTT. This chain uses TRBV6-6 with TRBJ1-5; 9 bases fit TRBD1. The germline V gene encodes CDR1 MNHNY and CDR2 SVGAGI (reference sequence). The CDR3 extends over 15 amino acids. Trimming cost V 7 bases and J 2 bases; bases outside gene matches: 6.

This clone has just one count. V and J are TRBV5-6 and TRBJ2-7; D is perhaps TRBD2 (6 bases). The length of the CDR3 is 14 residues. CDR1 is SGHDT, CDR2 YYEEEE, per germline. Deletions cut 4 bases from V and 2 bases from J, with 13 bases between. Written as DNA, the CDR3 is TGTGCCAGCAGCCCTGCTAGCGTGCCCTACGAGCAGTACTTC. Its translation is CASSPASVPYEQYF. Looking up the rest from reference TRBV5-6 and TRBJ2-7 gives the full variable domain: DAGVTQSPTHLIKTRGQQVTLRCSPKSGHDTVSWYQQALGQGPQFIFQYYEEEERQRGNFPDRFSGHQFPNYSSELNVNALLLGDSALYLCASSPASVPYEQYFGPGTRLTVT.

The chain recombines TRBV18 with TRBJ2-7, with 10 bases matching TRBD2. CDR3 length equals 16 residues. Germline V gives CDR1 KGHSH, CDR2 LQKENI. Trimming removed 2 bases from V and 4 bases from J; junction bases left unmatched: 8. The chain's CDR3 is CASSPYSSGSSYEQYF. CDR3 coding DNA: TGTGCCAGCTCACCATACTCTAGCGGGAGTTCTTACGAGCAGTACTTC.

This clone was seen a single time. The chain carries TRBV5-1 and TRBJ2-1; the match to TRBD1 covers 7 bases. V dropped 1 base and J dropped 15; count of bases not matched to a gene: 13. From germline, CDR1 is SGHRS and CDR2 YFSETQ. The length of the CDR3 is 14 residues. The CDR3 protein is CASSLMWTQGLRFF. For the CDR3, the DNA is TGCGCCAGCAGCTTGATGTGGACACAGGGGCTTCGGTTCTTC. The full variable domain, with the rest looked up from reference TRBV5-1 and TRBJ2-1, is KAGVTQTPRYLIKTRGQQVTLSCSPISGHRSVSWYQQTPGQGLQFLFEYFSETQRNKGNFPGRFSGRQFSNSRSEMNVSTLELGDSALYLCASSLMWTQGLRFFGPGTRLTVL.

The chain recombines TRBV29-1 with TRBJ1-3; no firm D call. CDR3 length equals 12 residues. The germline gives CDR1 SQVTM, CDR2 ANQGSEA. Trimming pared 6 bases from V and 9 bases from J, leaving 15 bases between. The CDR3 reads CSVQGFEGTIYF. CDR3 nucleotide sequence: TGCAGCGTGCAAGGCTTCGAGGGCACCATATATTTT.

The chain carries TRBV13 and TRBJ2-7; TRBD2 agrees at 13 bases. The CDR3 contains 17 residues. The trim removed 5 bases at V and 5 bases at J, leaving 12 bases unmatched. The germline CDR1 and CDR2 sequences are PRHDT and FYEKMQ (reference sequence). This chain's CDR3 is CASSTLRRTSGRNEQYF. The CDR3 DNA is TGTGCCAGCAGCACACTACGACGGACTAGCGGGAGAAACGAGCAGTACTTC.

The chain joins TRBV7-9 to TRBJ2-7; the match to TRBD1 covers 12 bases. The V segment lost 5 bases and the J segment 5 bases; nucleotides outside the gene matches: 10. The CDR3 spans 16 residues. The V gene's germline CDR1 is SEHNR and CDR2 FQNEAQ (reference sequence). The CDR3 DNA follows: TGTGCCAGCAGCAGCGCCGGGACAGGGGGCTTCCACGAGCAGTACTTC. It encodes CASSSAGTGGFHEQYF.

The V and J genes are TRBV28 and TRBJ2-1; D may be TRBD2 (6 bases). This CDR3 contains 14 residues. Germline values: CDR1 MDHEN, CDR2 SYDVKM. The V gene lost 3 bases and the J gene lost 2 bases, with 8 bases spanning the gap. The CDR3 loop is CASSLTRPYNEQFF. Here the CDR3 DNA reads TGTGCCAGCAGTTTGACTAGACCCTACAATGAGCAGTTCTTC. The full variable domain, rest sourced from reference TRBV28 and TRBJ2-1, is DVKVTQSSRYLVKRTGEKVFLECVQDMDHENMFWYRQDPGLGLRLIYFSYDVKMKEKGDIPEGYSVSREKKERFSLILESASTNQTSMYLCASSLTRPYNEQFFGPGTRLTVL.

This sequence joins TRBV10-1 and TRBJ2-1, with 10 bases lining up with TRBD2. Trimming took 3 bases from V and 13 from J; bases not matched to a gene: 6. Germline lookup yields CDR1 WNHNN and CDR2 SYGVQD (reference sequence). This CDR3 region has 13 residues. Here the CDR3 reads CASSEASGGGQFF. CDR3 bases: TGCGCCAGCAGTGAAGCTAGCGGGGGAGGACAGTTCTTC.

This clone was detected a few times. The V call is TRBV7-2, the J call TRBJ2-7; D perhaps matches TRBD1 (6 bases). This CDR3 comprises 13 residues. From germline, CDR1 is SGHTA and CDR2 FQGNSA. The V end was cut by 3 bases, the J end by 4 bases, with 10 bases between. The CDR3 loop reads CASSLDRLYEQYF. The DNA for the CDR3 is TGTGCCAGCAGCTTGGACAGACTGTACGAGCAGTACTTC.

The chain links TRBV27 to TRBJ1-5; D is ambiguous. Deletions cut 0 bases from V and 5 bases from J, with 11 bases between. CDR1 is MNHEY, CDR2 SMNVEV, per germline (reference sequence). The length of the CDR3 is 15 residues. CDR3 sequence: CASSLSSGTDQPQHF. Here the CDR3 DNA reads TGTGCCAGCAGTTTATCGAGCGGAACCGATCAGCCCCAGCATTTT.